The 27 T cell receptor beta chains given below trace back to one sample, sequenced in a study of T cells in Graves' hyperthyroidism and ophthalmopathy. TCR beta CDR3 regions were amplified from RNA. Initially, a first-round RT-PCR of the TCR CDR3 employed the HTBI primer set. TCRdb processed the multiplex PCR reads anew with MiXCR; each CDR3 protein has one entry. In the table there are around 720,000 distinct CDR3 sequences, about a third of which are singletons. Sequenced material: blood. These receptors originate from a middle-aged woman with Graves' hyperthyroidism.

Here the CDR3 reads CASRYQPGQGHLRAFF. CDR3 bases: TGTGCCAGTAGATATCAACCGGGACAGGGGCACCTGAGAGCTTTCTTT. This rearrangement joins TRBV19 to TRBJ1-1, with 10 bases matching TRBD1. The ends lost 6 bases at V and 10 bases at J; junction bases unmatched: 17. Germline V gene data show CDR1 as LNHDA and CDR2 as SQIVND (reference sequence). The CDR3 contains 16 residues.

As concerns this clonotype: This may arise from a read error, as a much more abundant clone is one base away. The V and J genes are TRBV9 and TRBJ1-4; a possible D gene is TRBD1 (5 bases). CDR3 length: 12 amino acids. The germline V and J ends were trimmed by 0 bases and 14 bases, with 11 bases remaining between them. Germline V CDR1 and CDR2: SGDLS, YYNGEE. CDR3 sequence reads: CASSVEDGDLFF. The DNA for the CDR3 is TGTGCCAGCAGCGTAGAAGATGGGGACCTGTTTTTT.

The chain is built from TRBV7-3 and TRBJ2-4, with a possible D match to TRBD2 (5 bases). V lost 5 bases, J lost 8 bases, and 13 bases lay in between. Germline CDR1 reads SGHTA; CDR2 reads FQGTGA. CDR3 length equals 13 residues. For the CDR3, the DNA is TGTGCCAGCAGCACCGGCCGGGGAGACATTCAGTACTTC. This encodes CASSTGRGDIQYF.

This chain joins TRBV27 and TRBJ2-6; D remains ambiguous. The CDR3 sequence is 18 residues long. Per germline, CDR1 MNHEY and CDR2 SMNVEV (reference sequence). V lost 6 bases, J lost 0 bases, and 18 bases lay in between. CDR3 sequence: CASSRRTRSDSGANVLTF. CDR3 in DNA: TGTGCCAGCAGCCGTCGTACCCGCTCTGACTCTGGGGCCAACGTCCTGACTTTC.

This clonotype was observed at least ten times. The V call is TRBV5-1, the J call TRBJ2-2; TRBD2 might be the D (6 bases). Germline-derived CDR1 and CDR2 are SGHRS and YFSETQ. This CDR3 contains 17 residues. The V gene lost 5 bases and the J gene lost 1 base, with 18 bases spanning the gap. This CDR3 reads CASRKLKPGLNTGELFF. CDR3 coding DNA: TGCGCCAGCAGGAAACTTAAACCGGGACTGAACACCGGGGAGCTGTTTTTT.

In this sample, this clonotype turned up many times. CDR3 coding DNA: TGCAGCGTTGAAGATGGGGTAGGCGAGCAGTACTTC. Its protein is CSVEDGVGEQYF. V gene TRBV29-1 combines with J gene TRBJ2-7; no reliable D call. The ends were cut back, 0 bases at V and 6 bases at J, with 9 bases in the middle. CDR3 length equals 12 residues. The V gene's germline CDR1 is SQVTM and CDR2 ANQGSEA.

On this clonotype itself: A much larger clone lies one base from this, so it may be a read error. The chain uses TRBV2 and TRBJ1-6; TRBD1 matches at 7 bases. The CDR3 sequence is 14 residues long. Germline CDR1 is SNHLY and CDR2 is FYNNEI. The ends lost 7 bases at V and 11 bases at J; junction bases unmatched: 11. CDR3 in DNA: TGTGCCAGCATAGGCGGGACAGTCTATCCACCCCTCCACTTT. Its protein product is CASIGGTVYPPLHF. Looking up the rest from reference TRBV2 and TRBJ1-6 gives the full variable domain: EPEVTQTPSHQVTQMGQEVILRCVPISNHLYFYWYRQILGQKVEFLVSFYNNEISEKSEIFDDQFSVERPDGSNFTLKIRSTKLEDSAMYFCASIGGTVYPPLHFGNGTRLTVT.

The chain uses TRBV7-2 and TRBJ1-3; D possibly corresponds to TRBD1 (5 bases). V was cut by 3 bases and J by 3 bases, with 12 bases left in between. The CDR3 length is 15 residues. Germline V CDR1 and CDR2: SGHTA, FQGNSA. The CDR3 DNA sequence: TGTGCCAGCAGCTTGGCCCAGGGCGGTGGAAACACCATATATTTT. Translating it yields CASSLAQGGGNTIYF.

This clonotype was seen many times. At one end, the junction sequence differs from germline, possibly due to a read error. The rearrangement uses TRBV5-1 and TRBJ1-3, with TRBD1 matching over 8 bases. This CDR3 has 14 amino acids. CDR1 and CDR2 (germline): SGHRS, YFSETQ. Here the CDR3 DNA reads TGTGCCAGCAGCCTGGACAGGGCTGGAAACACCATATATTTT. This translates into CASSLDRAGNTIYF. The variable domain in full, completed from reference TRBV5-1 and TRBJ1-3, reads KAGVTQTPRYLIKTRGQQVTLSCSPISGHRSVSWYQQTPGQGLQFLFEYFSETQRNKGNFPGRFSGRQFSNSRSEMNVSTLELGDSALYLCASSLDRAGNTIYFGEGSWLTVV.

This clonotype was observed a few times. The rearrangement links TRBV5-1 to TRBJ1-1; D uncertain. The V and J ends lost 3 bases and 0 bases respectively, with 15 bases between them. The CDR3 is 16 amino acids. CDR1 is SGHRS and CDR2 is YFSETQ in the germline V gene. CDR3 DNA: TGCGCCAGCAGCTCCGGACGGCTAGTCATGAACACTGAAGCTTTCTTT. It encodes CASSSGRLVMNTEAFF.

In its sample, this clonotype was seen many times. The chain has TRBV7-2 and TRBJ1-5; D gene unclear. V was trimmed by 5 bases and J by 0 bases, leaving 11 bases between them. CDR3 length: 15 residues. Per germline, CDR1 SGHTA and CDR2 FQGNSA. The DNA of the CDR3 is TGTGCCAGCAGCGGGCACAGCCATAGCAATCAGCCCCAGCATTTT. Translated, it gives CASSGHSHSNQPQHF. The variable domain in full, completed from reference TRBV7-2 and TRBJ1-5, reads GAGVSQSPSNKVTEKGKDVELRCDPISGHTALYWYRQSLGQGLEFLIYFQGNSAPDKSGLPSDRFSAERTGGSVSTLTIQRTQQEDSAVYLCASSGHSHSNQPQHFGDGTRLSIL.

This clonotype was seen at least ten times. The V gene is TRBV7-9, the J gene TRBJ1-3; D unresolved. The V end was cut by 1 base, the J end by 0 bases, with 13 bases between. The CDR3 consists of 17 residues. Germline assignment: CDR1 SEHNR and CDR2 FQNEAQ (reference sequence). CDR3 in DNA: TGTGCCAGCAGCTTAGTTTATAACCGTGGCTCTGGAAACACCATATATTTT. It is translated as CASSLVYNRGSGNTIYF. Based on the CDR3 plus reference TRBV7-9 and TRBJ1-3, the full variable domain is DTGVSQNPRHKITKRGQNVTFRCDPISEHNRLYWYRQTLGQGPEFLTYFQNEAQLEKSRLLSDRFSAERPKGSFSTLEIQRTEQGDSAMYLCASSLVYNRGSGNTIYFGEGSWLTVV.

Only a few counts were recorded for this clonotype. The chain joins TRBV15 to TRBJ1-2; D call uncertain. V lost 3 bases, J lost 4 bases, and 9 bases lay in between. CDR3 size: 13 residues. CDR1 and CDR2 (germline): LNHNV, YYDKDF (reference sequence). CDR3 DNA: TGTGCCACCAGCAGTAAGGGCAGCTATGGCTACACCTTC. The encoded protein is CATSSKGSYGYTF. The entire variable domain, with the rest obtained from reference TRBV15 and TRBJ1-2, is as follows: DAMVIQNPRYQVTQFGKPVTLSCSQTLNHNVMYWYQQKSSQAPKLLFHYYDKDFNNEADTPDNFQSRRPNTSFCFLDIRSPGLGDTAMYLCATSSKGSYGYTFGSGTRLTVV.

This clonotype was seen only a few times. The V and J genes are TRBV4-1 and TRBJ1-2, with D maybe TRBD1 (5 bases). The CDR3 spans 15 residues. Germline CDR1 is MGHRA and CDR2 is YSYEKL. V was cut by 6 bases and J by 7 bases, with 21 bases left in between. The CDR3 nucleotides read TGCGCCAGCAGAGAATTAAGCGGGGGGGAACGTGGCTACACCTTC. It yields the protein CASRELSGGERGYTF.

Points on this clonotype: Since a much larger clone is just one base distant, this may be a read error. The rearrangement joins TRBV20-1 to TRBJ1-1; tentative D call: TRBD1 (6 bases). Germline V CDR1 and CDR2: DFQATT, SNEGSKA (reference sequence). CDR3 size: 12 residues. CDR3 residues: CGANDRSAEAFF. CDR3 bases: TGCGGTGCTAATGACAGGTCGGCCGAAGCTTTCTTT.

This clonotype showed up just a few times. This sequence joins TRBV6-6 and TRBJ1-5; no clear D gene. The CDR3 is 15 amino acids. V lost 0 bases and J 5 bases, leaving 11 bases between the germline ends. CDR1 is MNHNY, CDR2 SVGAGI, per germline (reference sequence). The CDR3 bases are TGTGCCAGCAGTTACTCGAGTGTAGTCGATCAGCCCCAGCATTTT. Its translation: CASSYSSVVDQPQHF.

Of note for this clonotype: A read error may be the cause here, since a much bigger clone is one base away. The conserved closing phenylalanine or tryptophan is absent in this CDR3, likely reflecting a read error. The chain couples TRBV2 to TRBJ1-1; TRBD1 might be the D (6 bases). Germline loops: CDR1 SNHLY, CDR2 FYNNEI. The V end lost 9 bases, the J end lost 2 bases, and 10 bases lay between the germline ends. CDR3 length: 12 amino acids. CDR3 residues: CASYRANTEAFL. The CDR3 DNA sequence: TGTGCCAGTTACAGGGCCAACACTGAAGCTTTCCTT.

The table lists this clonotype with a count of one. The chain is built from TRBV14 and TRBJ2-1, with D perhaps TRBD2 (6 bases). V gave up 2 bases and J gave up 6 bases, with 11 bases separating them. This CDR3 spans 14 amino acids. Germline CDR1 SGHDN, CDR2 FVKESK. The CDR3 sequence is CASSQNRDSNEQFF. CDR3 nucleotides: TGTGCCAGCAGCCAAAACCGGGACTCCAATGAGCAGTTCTTC.

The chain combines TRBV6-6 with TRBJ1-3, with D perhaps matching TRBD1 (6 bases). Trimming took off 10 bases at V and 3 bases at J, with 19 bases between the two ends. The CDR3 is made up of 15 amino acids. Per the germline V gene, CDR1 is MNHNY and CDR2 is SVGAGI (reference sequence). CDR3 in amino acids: CATWGGQGSGNTIYF. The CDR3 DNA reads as TGTGCCACCTGGGGGGGGCAGGGGAGTGGAAACACCATATATTTT.

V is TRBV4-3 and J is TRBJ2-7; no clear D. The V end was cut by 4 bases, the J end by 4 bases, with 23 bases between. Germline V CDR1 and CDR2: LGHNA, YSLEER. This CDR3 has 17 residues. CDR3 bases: TGCGCCAGCAGCCTCTCTTCTAGAGAGCGACTGTGGTACGAGCAGTACTTC. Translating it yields CASSLSSRERLWYEQYF.

CDR3 DNA sequence: TGTGCCAGCAGTTCCTTCGGGGCGAGGGGCTACGGTGGCTACACCTTC. Protein: CASSSFGARGYGGYTF. The chain recombines TRBV12-3 or TRBV12-4 with TRBJ1-2; tentatively, D is TRBD1 (5 bases). CDR3 length: 16 residues. Trimming took off 4 bases at V and 7 bases at J, with 22 bases between the two ends.

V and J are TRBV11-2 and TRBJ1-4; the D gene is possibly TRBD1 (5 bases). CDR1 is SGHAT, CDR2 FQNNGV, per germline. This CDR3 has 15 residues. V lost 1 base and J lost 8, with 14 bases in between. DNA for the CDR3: TGTGCCAGCAGCTTAGTCACAGGAGGGCGGGAAAAACTGTTTTTT. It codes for CASSLVTGGREKLFF.

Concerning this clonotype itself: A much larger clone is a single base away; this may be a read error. For the CDR3, the DNA is TGCAGTGCCGGGGTAGGGTACTTATCTGGCTACACCTTC. Encoded protein: CSAGVGYLSGYTF. The V and J genes are TRBV20-1 and TRBJ1-2; D is ambiguous. CDR1 and CDR2 from the germline V gene are DFQATT and SNEGSKA (reference sequence). Trimming took 6 bases from V and 7 from J, leaving 18 bases between them. The CDR3 totals 13 residues.

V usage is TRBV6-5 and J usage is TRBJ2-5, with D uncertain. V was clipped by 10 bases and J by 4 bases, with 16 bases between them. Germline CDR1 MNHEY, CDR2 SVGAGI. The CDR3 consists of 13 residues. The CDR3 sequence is CATRIPGPETQYF. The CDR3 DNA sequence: TGTGCCACTCGCATCCCGGGCCCAGAGACCCAGTACTTC.

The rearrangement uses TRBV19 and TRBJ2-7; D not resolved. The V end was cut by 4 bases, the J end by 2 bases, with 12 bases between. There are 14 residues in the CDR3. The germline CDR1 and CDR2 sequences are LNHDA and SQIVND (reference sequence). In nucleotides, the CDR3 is TGTGCCAGTAGTAAAGAATCACAGACCTACGAGCAGTACTTC. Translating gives CASSKESQTYEQYF.

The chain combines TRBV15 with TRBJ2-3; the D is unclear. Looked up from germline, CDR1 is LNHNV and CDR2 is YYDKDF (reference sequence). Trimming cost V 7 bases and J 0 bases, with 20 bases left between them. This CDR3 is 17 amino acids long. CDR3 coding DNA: TGTGCCACCACCGAGAGAACCCATCCGGGCAGCACAGATACGCAGTATTTT. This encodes CATTERTHPGSTDTQYF.

CDR3 coding DNA: TGTGCCAGCAGCCCTGGACTAGCGGGTTATACCGGGGAGCTGTTTTTT. This translates into CASSPGLAGYTGELFF. This chain uses TRBV7-9 with TRBJ2-2; 11 bases line up with TRBD2. CDR1 SEHNR and CDR2 FQNEAQ come from the germline V gene (reference sequence). The J segment lost 5 bases and the V segment lost 5 bases, leaving 7 bases of the junction unmatched. The CDR3 totals 16 residues.